The sequence of this TCR beta chain was determined in a study of regulatory T cells in long-lasting Graves disease. Study-wide background: Persistent cases took antithyroid drugs over 5 years and stayed TSH receptor antibody positive.

Relying on iRepertoire HTBI primers and Arm-PCR of CDR3 regions, the team built TCR beta libraries. Original handling: In the combined samples, roughly 62 TRBV and under 15 TRBJ segments were identified. MiXCR, run by TCRdb on the multiplex PCR reads, gives a single entry per CDR3 protein. The V and J calls here are based on TCRdb, not the publication. The sample includes fewer than 450,000 distinct CDR3 sequences, roughly 20% of them seen just once. Notes on the study in general: Whereas roughly 1,000 public clonotypes were shared by new patients, persistent patients shared more, at roughly 3,000.

Specified time point: persistent/refractory GD, antithyroid drugs over 5 years with positive TRAb. Extracted PBMC RNA gave rise to the TCR library. Graves' disease diagnosis used American Thyroid Association guidelines. Germline V gives CDR1 SGHTA, CDR2 FQGNSA. The CDR3 covers 15 residues. Trimming shortened V by 4 bases and J by 5 bases, and 18 bases separated the two germline ends. This clonotype was seen repeatedly, ten times or more. Antigen specificity is unknown. The chain uses TRBV7-2 and TRBJ2-7; possibly TRBD1 or TRBD2 for D (5 bases each). This clonotype was obtained from a female donor with Graves disease. The sequencing here drew on peripheral blood mononuclear cells (PBMCs), taken when the disease was refractory, from a patient treated with antithyroid drugs. CDR3 DNA sequence: TGTGCCAGCAGCTCACCCGGGACCCTGTGGGACGAGCAGTACTTC. Translating gives CASSSPGTLWDEQYF.